This TCR beta chain emerged from a study of beta chain features in type 1 diabetes. This clone was counted between two and nine times. The germline gives CDR1 SQVTM, CDR2 ANQGSEA. Trimming pared 5 bases from V and 7 bases from J, leaving 11 bases between. CDR3 size: 11 residues. Donors contributed one heparinised blood draw apiece, averaging roughly 0.12 L. Reverse transcribing all isolated RNA meant expressed TCRB transcripts were sequenced. Generated by immunoSEQ multiplex PCR, the TCRdb table keeps only in-frame clones and is missing some. The profile shows roughly 450,000 clones, over 11% of them singletons.

The source material was naive CD4+ T cells from blood. The source of this sequence is a man under 40 in good health. This chain uses TRBV29-1 with TRBJ2-5; D uncertain. The CDR3 nucleotides read TGCAGCGTTCTACAGTCCGGGACCCAGTACTTC. Residues: CSVLQSGTQYF.